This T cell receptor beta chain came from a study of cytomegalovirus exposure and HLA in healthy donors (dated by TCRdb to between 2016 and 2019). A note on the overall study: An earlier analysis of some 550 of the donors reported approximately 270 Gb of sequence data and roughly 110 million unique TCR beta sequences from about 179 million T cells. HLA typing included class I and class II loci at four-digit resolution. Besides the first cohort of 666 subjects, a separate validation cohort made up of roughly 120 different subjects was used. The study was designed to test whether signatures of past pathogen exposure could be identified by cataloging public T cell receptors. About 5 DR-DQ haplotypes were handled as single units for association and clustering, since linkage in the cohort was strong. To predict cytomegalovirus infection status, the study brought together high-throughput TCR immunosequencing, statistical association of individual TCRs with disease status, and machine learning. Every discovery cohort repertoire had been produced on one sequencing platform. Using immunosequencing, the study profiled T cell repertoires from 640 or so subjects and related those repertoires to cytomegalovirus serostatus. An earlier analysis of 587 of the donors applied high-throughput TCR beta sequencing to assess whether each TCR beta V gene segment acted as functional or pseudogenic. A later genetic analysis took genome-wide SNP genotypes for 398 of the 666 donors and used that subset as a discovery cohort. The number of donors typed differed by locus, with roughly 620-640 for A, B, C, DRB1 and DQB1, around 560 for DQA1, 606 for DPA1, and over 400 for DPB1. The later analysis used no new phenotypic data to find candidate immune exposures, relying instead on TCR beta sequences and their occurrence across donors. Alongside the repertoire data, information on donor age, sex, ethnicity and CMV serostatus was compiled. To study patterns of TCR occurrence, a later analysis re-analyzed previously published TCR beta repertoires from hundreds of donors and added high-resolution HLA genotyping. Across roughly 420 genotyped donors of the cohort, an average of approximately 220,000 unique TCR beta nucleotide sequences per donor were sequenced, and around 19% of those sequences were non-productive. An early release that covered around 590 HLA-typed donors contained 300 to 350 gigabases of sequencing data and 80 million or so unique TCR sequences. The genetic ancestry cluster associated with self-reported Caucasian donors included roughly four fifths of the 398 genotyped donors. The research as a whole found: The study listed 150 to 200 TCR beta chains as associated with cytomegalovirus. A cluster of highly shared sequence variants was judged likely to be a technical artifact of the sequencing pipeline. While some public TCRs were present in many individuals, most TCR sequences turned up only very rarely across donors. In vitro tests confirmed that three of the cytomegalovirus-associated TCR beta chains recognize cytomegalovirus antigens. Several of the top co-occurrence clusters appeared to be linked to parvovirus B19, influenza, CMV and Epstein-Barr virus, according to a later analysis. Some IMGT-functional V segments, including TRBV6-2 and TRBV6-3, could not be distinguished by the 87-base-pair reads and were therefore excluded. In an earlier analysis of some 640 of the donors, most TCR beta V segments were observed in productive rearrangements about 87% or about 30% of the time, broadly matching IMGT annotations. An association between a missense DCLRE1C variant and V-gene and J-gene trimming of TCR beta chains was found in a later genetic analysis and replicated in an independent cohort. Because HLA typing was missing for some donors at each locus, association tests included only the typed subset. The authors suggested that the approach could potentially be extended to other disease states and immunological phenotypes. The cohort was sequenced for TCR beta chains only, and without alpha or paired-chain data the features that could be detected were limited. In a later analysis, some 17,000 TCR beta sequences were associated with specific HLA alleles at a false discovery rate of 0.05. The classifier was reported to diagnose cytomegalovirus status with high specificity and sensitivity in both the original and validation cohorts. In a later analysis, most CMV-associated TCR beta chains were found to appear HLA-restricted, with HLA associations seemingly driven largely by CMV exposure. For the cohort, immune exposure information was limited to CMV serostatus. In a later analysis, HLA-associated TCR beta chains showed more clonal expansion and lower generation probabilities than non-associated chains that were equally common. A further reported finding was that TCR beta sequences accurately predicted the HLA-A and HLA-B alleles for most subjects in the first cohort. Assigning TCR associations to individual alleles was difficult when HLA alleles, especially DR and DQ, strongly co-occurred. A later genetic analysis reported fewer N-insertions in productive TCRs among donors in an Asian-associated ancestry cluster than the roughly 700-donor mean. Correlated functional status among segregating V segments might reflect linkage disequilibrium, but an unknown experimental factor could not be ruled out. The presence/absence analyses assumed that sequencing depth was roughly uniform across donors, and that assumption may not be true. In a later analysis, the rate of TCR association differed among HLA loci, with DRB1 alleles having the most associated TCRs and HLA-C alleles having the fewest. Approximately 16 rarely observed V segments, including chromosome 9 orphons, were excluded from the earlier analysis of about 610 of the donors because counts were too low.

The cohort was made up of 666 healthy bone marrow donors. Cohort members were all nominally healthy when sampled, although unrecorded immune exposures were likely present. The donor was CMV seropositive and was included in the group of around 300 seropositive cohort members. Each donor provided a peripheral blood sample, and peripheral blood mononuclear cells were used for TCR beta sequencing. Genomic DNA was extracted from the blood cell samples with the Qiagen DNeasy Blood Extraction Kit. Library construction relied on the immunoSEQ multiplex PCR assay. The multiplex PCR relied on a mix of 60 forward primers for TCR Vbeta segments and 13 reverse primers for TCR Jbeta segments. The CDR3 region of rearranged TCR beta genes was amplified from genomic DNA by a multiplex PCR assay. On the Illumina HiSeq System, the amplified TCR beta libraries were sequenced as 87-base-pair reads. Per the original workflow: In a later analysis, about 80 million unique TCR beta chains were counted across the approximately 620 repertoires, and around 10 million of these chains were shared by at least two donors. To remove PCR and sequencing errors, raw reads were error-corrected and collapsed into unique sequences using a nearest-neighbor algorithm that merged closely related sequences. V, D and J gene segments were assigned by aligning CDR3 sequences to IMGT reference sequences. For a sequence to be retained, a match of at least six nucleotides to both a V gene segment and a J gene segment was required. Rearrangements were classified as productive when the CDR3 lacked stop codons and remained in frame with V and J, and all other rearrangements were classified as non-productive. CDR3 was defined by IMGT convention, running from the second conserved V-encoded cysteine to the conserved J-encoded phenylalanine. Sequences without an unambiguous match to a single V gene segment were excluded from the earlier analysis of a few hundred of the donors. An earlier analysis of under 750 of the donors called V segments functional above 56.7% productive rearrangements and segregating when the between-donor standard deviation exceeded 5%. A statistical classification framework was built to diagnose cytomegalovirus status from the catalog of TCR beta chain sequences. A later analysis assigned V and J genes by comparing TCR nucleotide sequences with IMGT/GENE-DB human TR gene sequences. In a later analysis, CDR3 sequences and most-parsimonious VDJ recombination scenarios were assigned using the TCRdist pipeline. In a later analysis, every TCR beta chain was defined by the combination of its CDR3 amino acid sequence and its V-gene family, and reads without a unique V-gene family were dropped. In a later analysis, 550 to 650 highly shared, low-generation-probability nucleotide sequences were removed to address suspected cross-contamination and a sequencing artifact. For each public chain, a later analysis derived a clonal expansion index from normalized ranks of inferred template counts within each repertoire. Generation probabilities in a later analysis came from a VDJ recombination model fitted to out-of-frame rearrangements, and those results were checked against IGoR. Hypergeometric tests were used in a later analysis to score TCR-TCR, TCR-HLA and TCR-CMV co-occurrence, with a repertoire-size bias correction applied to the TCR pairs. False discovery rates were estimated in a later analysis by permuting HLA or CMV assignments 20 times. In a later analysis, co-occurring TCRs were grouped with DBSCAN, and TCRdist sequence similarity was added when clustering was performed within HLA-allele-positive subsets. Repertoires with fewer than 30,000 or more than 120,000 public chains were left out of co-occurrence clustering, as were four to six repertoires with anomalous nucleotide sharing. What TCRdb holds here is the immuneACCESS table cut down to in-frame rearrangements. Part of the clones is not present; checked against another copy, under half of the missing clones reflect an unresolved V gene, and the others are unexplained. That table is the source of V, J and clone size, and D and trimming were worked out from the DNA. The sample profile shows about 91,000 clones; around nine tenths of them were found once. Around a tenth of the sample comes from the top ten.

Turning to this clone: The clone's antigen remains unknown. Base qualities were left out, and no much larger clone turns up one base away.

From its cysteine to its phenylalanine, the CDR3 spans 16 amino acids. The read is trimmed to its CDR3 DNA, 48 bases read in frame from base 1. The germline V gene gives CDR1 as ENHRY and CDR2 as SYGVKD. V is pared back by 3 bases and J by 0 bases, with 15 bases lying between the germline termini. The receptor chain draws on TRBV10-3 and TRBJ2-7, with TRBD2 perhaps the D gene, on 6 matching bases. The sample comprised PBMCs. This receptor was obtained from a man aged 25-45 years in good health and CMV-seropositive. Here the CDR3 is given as CAISDRAGKASYEQYF. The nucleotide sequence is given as TGTGCCATCAGTGATCGGGCGGGAAAGGCCTCCTACGAGCAGTACTTC.